This TCR beta chain was profiled in a study of resident and recirculating memory T cells in vitiligo. General study findings and limits: Sequences differed between biopsy sites and patients, suggesting private specificity.

This CDR3 has 14 amino acids. Germline CDR1 SGHTA, CDR2 FQGNSA. The V end lost 5 bases, the J end lost 7 bases, and 17 bases lay between the germline ends. Patients' lesions had not changed for the previous 6 months. Patients had received no treatment within the previous three months. This clone was detected once. Its antigen is undetermined. Clones were sequenced by immunoSEQ multiplex PCR, and TCRdb holds only the in-frame ones, with some missing. There are around 70,000 clones in the sample; just over 90% occur only once, and less than 5% lies in the top ten. Source material: blood. The sequence derives from a male donor with vitiligo. This chain connects TRBV7-2 to TRBJ1-1; D may be TRBD1 (5 bases). The CDR3 DNA follows: TGTGCCAGCAGCCCAATGCGGCCAGGGCTTGAAGCTTTCTTT. Residues: CASSPMRPGLEAFF.